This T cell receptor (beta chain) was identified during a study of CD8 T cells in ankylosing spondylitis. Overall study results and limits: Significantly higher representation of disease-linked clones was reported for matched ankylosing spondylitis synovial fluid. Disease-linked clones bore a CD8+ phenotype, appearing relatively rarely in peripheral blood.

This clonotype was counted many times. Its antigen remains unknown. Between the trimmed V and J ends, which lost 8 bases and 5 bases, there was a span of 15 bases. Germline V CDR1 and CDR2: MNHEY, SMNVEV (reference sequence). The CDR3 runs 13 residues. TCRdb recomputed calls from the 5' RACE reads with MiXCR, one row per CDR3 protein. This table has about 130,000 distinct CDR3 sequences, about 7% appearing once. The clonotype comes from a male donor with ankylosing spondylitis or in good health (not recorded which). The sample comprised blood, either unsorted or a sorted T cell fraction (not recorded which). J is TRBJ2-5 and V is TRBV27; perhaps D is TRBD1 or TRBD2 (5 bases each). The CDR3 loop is CASWGFSGETQYF. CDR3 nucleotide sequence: TGTGCCAGCTGGGGGTTTTCGGGGGAGACCCAGTACTTC.